This passage covers 9 T cell receptor beta chains from one sample sequenced in a study of somatic mutations in cytotoxic T cells in rheumatoid arthritis (dated by TCRdb to 2017 to 2019). The library was prepared using the immunoSEQ multiplex PCR assay. TCRdb re-hosts the immuneACCESS table, in-frame sequences only. Its copies lack some clones; in the studies checked, an unresolved V gene accounts for under half of them, and the cause for the rest is not known. Across this sample there are about 4,300 clones, with roughly 78% seen only once. The ten most abundant clones make up around 30% of the sample. Sequencing was performed on CD8+ T cells sorted from blood. The receptors derive from a woman aged 55-69 years with rheumatoid arthritis.

This clone appeared a few times. CDR3 sequence (DNA): TGTGCCAGCAGTCAGGGATTTGATAATCAGCCCCAGCATTTT. This codes for CASSQGFDNQPQHF. This chain connects TRBV6-1 to TRBJ1-5, with a tentative D call TRBD1 (5 bases). V lost 5 bases, J lost 4 bases, and 12 bases lay in between. From germline, CDR1 is MNHNS and CDR2 SASEGT. The CDR3 spans 14 residues.

V is TRBV19 and J is TRBJ2-3; 7 positions match TRBD2. The CDR3 length is 12 residues. The V segment lost 6 bases and the J segment 5 bases; nucleotides outside the gene matches: 2. CDR1 is LNHDA and CDR2 is SQIVND in the germline V gene (reference sequence). The CDR3 reads CASSTGGDTQYF. The CDR3 coding sequence is TGTGCCAGTAGCACGGGAGGAGATACGCAGTATTTT.

V is TRBV14 and J is TRBJ2-5; D is unclear. The CDR3 length is 12 residues. The V gene lost 3 bases and the J gene lost 4 bases, with 6 bases spanning the gap. Germline CDR1 and CDR2: SGHDN and FVKESK. In nucleotides, the CDR3 is TGTGCCAGCAGCCAGAACGGAGAGACCCAGTACTTC. Amino acid sequence: CASSQNGETQYF.

The chain employs TRBV6-1 and TRBJ1-1, with TRBD1 as a possible D gene (5 bases). The CDR3 consists of 13 residues. V gave up 4 bases and J gave up 0 bases, with 6 bases separating them. Germline CDR1 is MNHNS and CDR2 is SASEGT. The CDR3 loop is CASSAGMNTEAFF. The CDR3 nucleotides read TGTGCCAGCAGTGCAGGGATGAACACTGAAGCTTTCTTT.

V usage is TRBV6-6 and J usage is TRBJ1-1, with unresolved D. Germline assignment: CDR1 MNHNY and CDR2 SVGAGI (reference sequence). CDR3 size: 13 residues. V lost 3 bases, J lost 7 bases, and 12 bases lay in between. The CDR3 loop reads CASSYEQQFEAFF. The CDR3 DNA sequence: TGTGCCAGCAGTTATGAACAGCAGTTTGAAGCTTTCTTT.

CDR3 loop: CASREPPGGEYNEQFF. CDR3 nucleotides: TGTGCCAGCAGGGAACCCCCTGGCGGGGAGTATAATGAGCAGTTCTTC. The chain couples TRBV6-1 to TRBJ2-1; maybe TRBD2 (6 bases). This CDR3 has 16 residues. Trimming cost V 6 bases and J 7 bases, with 22 bases left between them. CDR1 and CDR2 (germline): MNHNS, SASEGT.

In this sample, this clone turned up once. This sequence joins TRBV7-8 and TRBJ2-1; D not certain. Per the germline V gene, CDR1 is SGHVS and CDR2 is FQNEAQ. The CDR3 length is 13 residues. Trimming shortened V by 5 bases and J by 0 bases, and 5 bases separated the two germline ends. CDR3 in amino acids: CASSPSSYNEQFF. The DNA for the CDR3 is TGTGCCAGCAGCCCGAGCTCCTACAATGAGCAGTTCTTC.

The rearrangement links TRBV7-9 to TRBJ2-7, with 9 positions matching TRBD1. Germline V CDR1 and CDR2: SEHNR, FQNEAQ (reference sequence). The CDR3 spans 14 residues. V lost 2 bases to trimming and J lost 6 bases; unmatched junction nucleotides: 5. The chain's CDR3 is CASSLTGQGFEQYF. The CDR3 bases are TGTGCCAGCAGCTTAACGGGACAGGGTTTCGAGCAGTACTTC.

This clone has just a few counts. This chain joins TRBV5-6 and TRBJ1-1; 8 bases are a match to TRBD1. Trimming took 0 bases from V and 1 from J; bases not matched to a gene: 2. This CDR3 is built from 15 residues. Germline assignment: CDR1 SGHDT and CDR2 YYEEEE. CDR3 sequence: CASSLGGQANTEAFF. Written as DNA, the CDR3 is TGTGCCAGCAGCTTGGGGGGACAGGCGAACACTGAAGCTTTCTTT.